Listed below are T cell receptor beta chains from one sample, sequenced in a study of Graves' ophthalmopathy and Graves' hyperthyroidism. TCRdb redid the calling of the multiplex PCR reads with MiXCR, one entry per CDR3 protein. The data contain 350,000 to 400,000 distinct CDR3 sequences, about a sixth of them seen just once; the ten biggest clones take up roughly 1.6%. The sequenced sample consisted of peripheral blood. These receptors were collected from a woman younger than 30 with Graves' ophthalmopathy. CDR3s include the opening cysteine and the closing phenylalanine or tryptophan. D genes are given only for firm matches. Where a row states a size, it is once, few, many or the class of an expanded clone; other rows omit it.

abundance: many
j_gene: TRBJ2-7
d_gene: .
v_gene: TRBV2
CDR3nt: TGTGCCAGCAGAGTGAACGAGCAGTACTTC
CDR3aa: CASRVNEQYF

abundance: many
j_gene: TRBJ2-7
d_gene: .
v_gene: TRBV6-2/TRBV6-3
CDR3nt: TGTGCCAGCAGCTCTCTACGGACGGAGCAGTACTTC
CDR3aa: CASSSLRTEQYF

abundance: .
j_gene: TRBJ1-5
d_gene: TRBD1
v_gene: TRBV4-2
CDR3nt: TGTGCCAGCAGCCCTTATAGGAGCACAGGGGATCAGCCCCAGCATTTT
CDR3aa: CASSPYRSTGDQPQHF

abundance: .
j_gene: TRBJ2-7
d_gene: TRBD2
v_gene: TRBV6-2/TRBV6-3
CDR3nt: TGTGCCAGCAGTCCAATTCGACTAGCGGGAGCTGAGAAGTACTTC
CDR3aa: CASSPIRLAGAEKYF

abundance: many
j_gene: TRBJ1-6
d_gene: TRBD1
v_gene: TRBV6-2/TRBV6-3
CDR3nt: TGTGCCAGCAGTTACCCTACGGACAGGGGTTCACCCCTCCACTTT
CDR3aa: CASSYPTDRGSPLHF

abundance: few
j_gene: TRBJ2-7
d_gene: .
v_gene: TRBV7-8
CDR3nt: TGTGCCAGCAGCTTAAGTGCCACTCGCCCCTACGAGCAGTACTTC
CDR3aa: CASSLSATRPYEQYF

abundance: many
j_gene: TRBJ1-1
d_gene: .
v_gene: TRBV6-2/TRBV6-3
CDR3nt: TGTGCCAGCAGTTACTCGACCGGGCAAGCAGGGACGAACACTGAAGCTTTCTTT
CDR3aa: CASSYSTGQAGTNTEAFF

abundance: many
j_gene: TRBJ2-7
d_gene: TRBD2
v_gene: TRBV20-1
CDR3nt: TGCAGTGCTAGGGGACTAGCGGGTGACTCTGGGGAGCAGTACTTC
CDR3aa: CSARGLAGDSGEQYF

abundance: many
j_gene: TRBJ2-7
d_gene: .
v_gene: TRBV20-1
CDR3nt: TGCAGTGCTGGGCCGGGACAATCGTACGAGCAGTACTTC
CDR3aa: CSAGPGQSYEQYF

abundance: many
j_gene: TRBJ2-2
d_gene: .
v_gene: TRBV9
CDR3nt: TGTGCCAGCAGCGTAGCTCTCTCCGGGGAGCTGTTTTTT
CDR3aa: CASSVALSGELFF

abundance: once
j_gene: TRBJ2-7
d_gene: TRBD2
v_gene: TRBV6-5
CDR3nt: TGTGCCAGCAGTTACCTAAGCGGGGCGGGCGGCGAGCAGTACTTC
CDR3aa: CASSYLSGAGGEQYF

abundance: .
j_gene: TRBJ2-5
d_gene: .
v_gene: TRBV3-1
CDR3nt: TGTGCCAGCAGCCTTATCGGGCTGGACAGTGGAGAGACCCAGTACTTC
CDR3aa: CASSLIGLDSGETQYF

abundance: many
j_gene: TRBJ1-1
d_gene: TRBD1
v_gene: TRBV5-1
CDR3nt: TGCGCCAGCAGCTGGGGGACAGAGAACACTGAAGCTTTCTTT
CDR3aa: CASSWGTENTEAFF

abundance: few
j_gene: TRBJ2-6
d_gene: .
v_gene: TRBV15
CDR3nt: TGTGCCACCTCAGCAGACTATCTGGAGGGGGGGGGAAGCTCTGGGGCCAACGTCCTGACTTTC
CDR3aa: CATSADYLEGGGSSGANVLTF

abundance: many
j_gene: TRBJ1-5
d_gene: .
v_gene: TRBV29-1
CDR3nt: TGCAACGTTGCAGCGAGTGGAGGCAATCAGCCCCAGCATTTT
CDR3aa: CNVAASGGNQPQHF

abundance: .
j_gene: TRBJ2-5
d_gene: .
v_gene: TRBV6-2/TRBV6-3
CDR3nt: TGTGCCAGCAGTTACTCGCATCGGTGGGAGACCCAGTACTTC
CDR3aa: CASSYSHRWETQYF

abundance: many
j_gene: TRBJ1-1
d_gene: .
v_gene: TRBV27
CDR3nt: TGTGCCAGCAGTTTCCACGGCTCCACTGAAGCTTTCTTT
CDR3aa: CASSFHGSTEAFF

abundance: many
j_gene: TRBJ1-1
d_gene: .
v_gene: TRBV6-4
CDR3nt: TGTGCCAGCAGTGCCAAGGGGGTGGGGGACACTGAAGCTTTCTTT
CDR3aa: CASSAKGVGDTEAFF

abundance: many
j_gene: TRBJ2-2
d_gene: TRBD1
v_gene: TRBV20-1
CDR3nt: TGCAGTGCCAAGAAGACAGGGGGCGCTGGGACCGGGGGGCTGTTTTTT
CDR3aa: CSAKKTGGAGTGGLFF

abundance: many
j_gene: TRBJ2-7
d_gene: .
v_gene: TRBV7-2
CDR3nt: TGTGCCAGCAGCTTAATCCCGACACCCTCCTACGAGCAGTACTTC
CDR3aa: CASSLIPTPSYEQYF

abundance: many
j_gene: TRBJ1-6
d_gene: .
v_gene: TRBV6-5
CDR3nt: TGTGCCAGCAGTTGGGGAAGGGGAGCTTCACCCCTCCACTTT
CDR3aa: CASSWGRGASPLHF

abundance: many
j_gene: TRBJ2-7
d_gene: TRBD1
v_gene: TRBV12-3/TRBV12-4
CDR3nt: TGTGCCAGCAGTTTAGGTTCAGGGGGCCTCTACGAGCAGTACTTC
CDR3aa: CASSLGSGGLYEQYF

abundance: .
j_gene: TRBJ2-7
d_gene: .
v_gene: TRBV6-2/TRBV6-3
CDR3nt: TGTGCCAGCAGTTATCTAGCGCGGGAGCAGTACTTC
CDR3aa: CASSYLAREQYF

abundance: many
j_gene: TRBJ2-5
d_gene: TRBD2
v_gene: TRBV19
CDR3nt: TGTGCCGGCCGTGAATGGAGACTAGCGGGGGGCCAAGAGACCCAGTACTTC
CDR3aa: CAGREWRLAGGQETQYF

abundance: many
j_gene: TRBJ1-1
d_gene: .
v_gene: TRBV19
CDR3nt: TGTGCCAGTAGTATAGAGGACACTGAAGCTTTCTTT
CDR3aa: CASSIEDTEAFF

abundance: few
j_gene: TRBJ2-7
d_gene: .
v_gene: TRBV30
CDR3nt: TGTGCCTGGAGCCCGGGATACTCCTACGAGCAGTACTTC
CDR3aa: CAWSPGYSYEQYF

abundance: many
j_gene: TRBJ2-5
d_gene: .
v_gene: TRBV2
CDR3nt: TGTGCCAGCAGACCCGGGACGGTGCAAGAGACCCAGTACTTC
CDR3aa: CASRPGTVQETQYF

abundance: .
j_gene: TRBJ2-2
d_gene: TRBD1
v_gene: TRBV6-1
CDR3nt: TGTGCCAGCGGACAGGGAACGGCCACCGGGGAGCTGTTTTTT
CDR3aa: CASGQGTATGELFF

abundance: many
j_gene: TRBJ2-7
d_gene: TRBD2
v_gene: TRBV12-3/TRBV12-4
CDR3nt: TGTGCCAGCAGGCCCACGGGGGGGGCCTCCTACGAGCAGTACTTC
CDR3aa: CASRPTGGASYEQYF

abundance: many
j_gene: TRBJ2-5
d_gene: TRBD2
v_gene: TRBV28
CDR3nt: TGTGCCAGCAGTTGGGGGACCGGGACTAGCAGCGAGACCCAGTACTTC
CDR3aa: CASSWGTGTSSETQYF

abundance: .
j_gene: TRBJ1-2
d_gene: .
v_gene: TRBV28
CDR3nt: TGTGCCAGCAGTTTAGGGCAGGGCGATGTTCACACCTTC
CDR3aa: CASSLGQGDVHTF

abundance: .
j_gene: TRBJ2-7
d_gene: TRBD1
v_gene: TRBV6-1
CDR3nt: TGTGCCAGCAGCCCGGTGACAGGGATTTCCTACGAGCAGTACTTC
CDR3aa: CASSPVTGISYEQYF

abundance: many
j_gene: TRBJ2-7
d_gene: .
v_gene: TRBV11-1
CDR3nt: TGTGCCAGCAGCTTATCCAGGGAGAAAGCCTCGTCCTACGAGCAGTACTTC
CDR3aa: CASSLSREKASSYEQYF

abundance: many
j_gene: TRBJ2-7
d_gene: .
v_gene: TRBV7-7
CDR3nt: TGTGCTAGCAGCTTAGTAACGTCAGGGAGCGACGAGCAGTACTTC
CDR3aa: CASSLVTSGSDEQYF

abundance: many
j_gene: TRBJ2-7
d_gene: .
v_gene: TRBV9
CDR3nt: TGTGCCAGCAGCCCCGAGTTGGGCTCCTCCTACGAGCAGTACTTC
CDR3aa: CASSPELGSSYEQYF

abundance: many
j_gene: TRBJ2-6
d_gene: .
v_gene: TRBV20-1
CDR3nt: TGCAGTGCTGCGATCCGGGCCAACGTCCTGACTTTC
CDR3aa: CSAAIRANVLTF

abundance: .
j_gene: TRBJ2-2
d_gene: .
v_gene: TRBV4-3
CDR3nt: TGCGCCAGCAGCCAAGGAGAATACACCGTGGAGCTGTTTTTT
CDR3aa: CASSQGEYTVELFF

abundance: .
j_gene: TRBJ1-5
d_gene: TRBD1
v_gene: TRBV30
CDR3nt: TGTGCCTGGAGTCGCGGGACAGGGCGCAACCAGCCCCAGCATTTT
CDR3aa: CAWSRGTGRNQPQHF

abundance: once
j_gene: TRBJ1-6
d_gene: TRBD1
v_gene: TRBV6-1
CDR3nt: TGTGCCAGCACACCTTCAGGGGGGAGTTCCTATAATTCACCCCTCCACTTT
CDR3aa: CASTPSGGSSYNSPLHF

abundance: many
j_gene: TRBJ2-7
d_gene: TRBD2
v_gene: TRBV28
CDR3nt: TGTGCCAGCAGTGCTCTTCCCGGGACTAGCGGTTTTTTAACCTACGAGCAGTACTTC
CDR3aa: CASSALPGTSGFLTYEQYF

abundance: many
j_gene: TRBJ2-7
d_gene: .
v_gene: TRBV7-9
CDR3nt: TGTGCCAGCAGCCCAACACAGGGCAGCTCCTACGAGCAGTACTTC
CDR3aa: CASSPTQGSSYEQYF

abundance: .
j_gene: TRBJ1-6
d_gene: .
v_gene: TRBV6-5
CDR3nt: TGTGCCAGCAGTTCGTCCCTTTTCCAGGGGTCACCCCTCCACTTT
CDR3aa: CASSSSLFQGSPLHF

abundance: many
j_gene: TRBJ1-5
d_gene: .
v_gene: TRBV12-3/TRBV12-4
CDR3nt: TGTGCCAGCAGTTTGAGGGATATAGGCAATCAGCCCCAGCATTTT
CDR3aa: CASSLRDIGNQPQHF

abundance: .
j_gene: TRBJ2-7
d_gene: .
v_gene: TRBV4-2
CDR3nt: TGTGCCAGCAGCCAAGATGGGCTGGAGGGCTACGAGCAGTACTTC
CDR3aa: CASSQDGLEGYEQYF

abundance: many
j_gene: TRBJ1-6
d_gene: TRBD1
v_gene: TRBV19
CDR3nt: TGTGCCAGTAGTATTCTGGACAGGGAGGCACCCCTCCACTTT
CDR3aa: CASSILDREAPLHF

abundance: many
j_gene: TRBJ1-5
d_gene: TRBD1
v_gene: TRBV5-1
CDR3nt: TGCGCCAGCAGCTTGGTAGGAGGGGGCGGTCAGCCCCAGCATTTT
CDR3aa: CASSLVGGGGQPQHF

abundance: many
j_gene: TRBJ1-1
d_gene: .
v_gene: TRBV7-3
CDR3nt: TGTGCCAGCAGCTTAATCGGGCGGATAGGCAGCACTGAAGCTTTCTTT
CDR3aa: CASSLIGRIGSTEAFF

abundance: many
j_gene: TRBJ2-3
d_gene: TRBD1
v_gene: TRBV6-2/TRBV6-3
CDR3nt: TGTGCCAGCAGACCCGGACAGGGGAGCACAGATACGCAGTATTTT
CDR3aa: CASRPGQGSTDTQYF

abundance: many
j_gene: TRBJ1-2
d_gene: .
v_gene: TRBV5-4
CDR3nt: TGTGCCAGCAGCTTGGGACAGGCTACATCCTATGGCTACACCTTC
CDR3aa: CASSLGQATSYGYTF

abundance: many
j_gene: TRBJ1-5
d_gene: .
v_gene: TRBV2
CDR3nt: TGTGCCAGCAGTTTCAACAGGGTGGACAATCAGCCCCAGCATTTT
CDR3aa: CASSFNRVDNQPQHF

abundance: many
j_gene: TRBJ1-2
d_gene: TRBD1
v_gene: TRBV7-2
CDR3nt: TGTGCCAGCAGTCGAGGACAGGGGAGTGGAGATGGCTACACCTTC
CDR3aa: CASSRGQGSGDGYTF

abundance: many
j_gene: TRBJ2-7
d_gene: TRBD2
v_gene: TRBV6-5
CDR3nt: TGTGCCAGCAGTTACTCCCAGGGGCGCGGGGGGACCTACGAGCAGTACTTC
CDR3aa: CASSYSQGRGGTYEQYF

abundance: many
j_gene: TRBJ1-6
d_gene: .
v_gene: TRBV3-1
CDR3nt: TGTGCCAGCAGCCAGACGGATAATTCACCCCTCCACTTT
CDR3aa: CASSQTDNSPLHF

abundance: .
j_gene: TRBJ2-7
d_gene: TRBD1
v_gene: TRBV12-3/TRBV12-4
CDR3nt: TGTGCCAGCAGTTTACTGGACAGGGCCTACGAGCAGTACTTC
CDR3aa: CASSLLDRAYEQYF

abundance: few
j_gene: TRBJ2-2
d_gene: TRBD2
v_gene: TRBV3-1
CDR3nt: TGTGCCAGCAGCCCGGGACCGGGGGGTTCGAACACCGGGGAGCTGTTTTTT
CDR3aa: CASSPGPGGSNTGELFF

abundance: .
j_gene: TRBJ1-5
d_gene: TRBD1
v_gene: TRBV28
CDR3nt: TGTGCCACCCTGACAGGGGGCGCGAATCAGCCCCAGCATTTT
CDR3aa: CATLTGGANQPQHF

abundance: many
j_gene: TRBJ2-7
d_gene: .
v_gene: TRBV7-2
CDR3nt: TGTGCCAGCCAGCGAGGGGGGGGGGTCGAGCAGTACTTC
CDR3aa: CASQRGGGVEQYF